Below are 15 T cell receptor beta chains sequenced from a single sample in a study of tumor-infiltrating lymphocytes in primary liver carcinoma. TCR beta cDNA came from around 0.5 ug total RNA, primed with a constant-region primer. Modified slightly, ARM-PCR produced TCR beta libraries over three nested multiplex PCR rounds. In the first two PCR rounds, TRBV1-TRBV30 forward primers were paired with a C-beta reverse primer, and each round lasted approximately 9 cycles. TCRdb redid the calling of the multiplex PCR reads with MiXCR, one entry per CDR3 protein. The sample holds 150,000 to 200,000 distinct CDR3 sequences, 65% seen once. Unsorted whole blood served as the source of blood RNA, and germline DNA was extracted as well. Source material: peripheral blood. The origin of the receptors is an older woman with primary liver carcinoma and hepatitis B virus infection.

This clonotype was counted a single time. CDR3 coding DNA: TGTGCCATCATAAACAGGGAGAGCTCTGGAAACACCATATATTTT. It encodes CAIINRESSGNTIYF. The chain joins TRBV10-3 to TRBJ1-3; tentative D call: TRBD1 (6 bases). The CDR3 contains 15 residues. The ends were cut back, 7 bases at V and 0 bases at J, with 13 bases in the middle. CDR1 ENHRY and CDR2 SYGVKD come from the germline V gene.

Turning to this clonotype: This may come from a read error, since a much larger clone is one base off. The chain employs TRBV4-2 and TRBJ2-3; 10 bases align to TRBD2. The CDR3 is 16 amino acids. Germline lookup yields CDR1 LGHNA and CDR2 YNFKEQ. The CDR3 coding sequence is TGTGCCAGCAGCCAAGAGGAGGCTAGCGGGAGTGATACGGAGTATTTT. Encoded protein: CASSQEEASGSDTEYF.

A word on this clonotype: A read error may account for a junction end that differs from germline. The rearrangement uses TRBV5-5 and TRBJ1-2; possible D gene TRBD1, 5 bases. This CDR3 comprises 16 residues. Germline V lookup: CDR1 SGHKS, CDR2 YYEKEE (reference sequence). DNA of the CDR3: TGTGCCAGCAGCTTGGCCAGGCAGGGTCTTGGCTATGGCTATACCTTC. Amino acids: CASSLARQGLGYGYTF.

This clonotype was seen at least ten times. The CDR3 reads CASSLQSPGGRLNYGYTF. The CDR3 bases are TGTGCCAGCAGCTTACAATCCCCAGGGGGCCGACTTAACTATGGCTACACCTTC. This chain uses TRBV11-2 with TRBJ1-2; 8 nucleotides line up with TRBD1. Germline V gene lookup returns CDR1 SGHAT and CDR2 FQNNGV. The CDR3 totals 18 residues. J lost 1 base, V lost 2 bases, and 12 bases had no gene match.

About this clonotype itself: A clone one base away is much larger, so this may be a read error. V and J are TRBV28 and TRBJ1-5; 8 bases are shared with TRBD1. The germline CDR1 and CDR2 sequences are MDHEN and SYDVKM. The CDR3 contains 15 residues. The CDR3 loop reads CASSSLGQGVQPLHF. In DNA form, the CDR3 reads TGTGCCAGCAGTTCGCTAGGACAGGGTGTCCAGCCCCTGCATTTT.

This clonotype was recorded many times. The gene calls are TRBV30 and TRBJ2-1; the match to TRBD2 covers 10 bases. CDR1 and CDR2 (germline): GTSNPN, SVGIG (reference sequence). With V trimmed by 7 bases and J by 7 bases, 13 bases remained unmatched. The CDR3 runs to 15 residues. Here the CDR3 reads CAYSQLAGYVNEQFF. The CDR3 nucleotides read TGTGCCTATTCCCAACTAGCGGGATATGTTAATGAGCAGTTCTTC.

As concerns this clonotype: Being one base from a much bigger clone, this may be a read error. The chain combines TRBV4-2 with TRBJ2-1, with 8 bases matching TRBD2. Germline CDR1 reads LGHNA; CDR2 reads YNFKEQ. This CDR3 has 15 residues. The CDR3 region is CTSSQVAGMEGEQFF. The CDR3 bases are TGTACCAGCAGCCAAGTAGCGGGAATGGAGGGTGAGCAGTTCTTC.

This clonotype occurred many times. CDR3 residues: CASSFSPTFATNEKLFF. CDR3 DNA sequence: TGTGCCAGCAGTTTTTCACCCACTTTCGCAACTAATGAAAAACTGTTTTTT. The V gene is TRBV12-3 or TRBV12-4, the J gene TRBJ1-4; D not certain. The CDR3 is made up of 17 amino acids. V lost 3 bases and J 0 bases, leaving 14 bases between the germline ends.

Remarks on this clonotype: An end of the junction does not agree with germline; a read error may underlie this. This chain links TRBV4-1 with TRBJ2-5; the match to TRBD2 covers 7 bases. This CDR3 region has 14 residues. In germline, CDR1 is MGHRA, CDR2 YSYEKL. The CDR3 here is CANSKRAREETQYF. The CDR3 coding sequence is TGCGCCAACAGCAAGCGCGCCCGGGAGGAAACCCAGTACTTC.

In regard to this clonotype: A much larger clone differs by one base, so this may be a read error. V is TRBV28 and J is TRBJ2-7; D is perhaps TRBD2 (5 bases). The CDR3 is 15 amino acids. Germline V CDR1 and CDR2: MDHEN, SYDVKM. Here the CDR3 DNA reads TGTGCCAGCAGTTCCTCGGGGATAGCCCCCCGAGAGCTGTACTTC. Amino acid sequence: CASSSSGIAPRELYF.

This clonotype is labeled medium-sized. The chain couples TRBV11-2 to TRBJ2-1; TRBD2 agrees at 11 bases. Per the germline V gene, CDR1 is SGHAT and CDR2 is FQNNGV. The CDR3 length is 16 residues. Losses at the gene ends were 2 bases for V and 5 bases for J; bases not matched to a gene: 5. Written as DNA, the CDR3 is TGTGCCAGCAGCTTAAATAGCGGGAGGGTTGACAATGAGCAGTTCTTC. This translates into CASSLNSGRVDNEQFF.

This clonotype was counted ten times or more. This chain links TRBV29-1 with TRBJ1-2, with TRBD1 matching 10 bases. V dropped 6 bases and J dropped 7; count of bases not matched to a gene: 11. CDR1 is SQVTM, CDR2 ANQGSEA, per germline. The CDR3 covers 14 residues. The CDR3 loop reads CSVATGGASSGYTF. CDR3 DNA: TGCAGCGTCGCGACAGGGGGCGCATCCTCTGGCTACACCTTC.

To note about this clonotype: Germline and junction disagree at one end, which may indicate a read error. The chain's CDR3 is CASSLDRGGVGTYEQYF. The CDR3 DNA follows: TGCGCCAGCAGCCTAGACCGCGGCGGAGTTGGGACCTACGAGCAATACTTC. V and J are TRBV4-1 and TRBJ2-7; D is possibly TRBD1 or TRBD2 (5 bases each). CDR3 length: 17 amino acids. From germline, CDR1 is MGHRA and CDR2 YSYEKL.

With regard to this clonotype: A much larger clone differs by one base, so this may be a read error. This chain uses TRBV5-1 with TRBJ2-2; no definite D call. Germline V gene data show CDR1 as SGHRS and CDR2 as YFSETQ. The CDR3 is 13 amino acids. The CDR3 protein is CPSSLLSTGELFF. CDR3 bases: TGCCCCAGCAGCCTCCTGAGCACCGGGGAGCTGTTTTTT. The full variable domain, rest sourced from reference TRBV5-1 and TRBJ2-2, is KAGVTQTPRYLIKTRGQQVTLSCSPISGHRSVSWYQQTPGQGLQFLFEYFSETQRNKGNFPGRFSGRQFSNSRSEMNVSTLELGDSALYLCPSSLLSTGELFFGEGSRLTVL.

A word on this clonotype: A clone one base away is much larger, so this may be a read error. J is TRBJ2-1 and V is TRBV5-1; D is possibly TRBD1 or TRBD2 (5 bases each). This CDR3 is built from 15 residues. The germline V gene encodes CDR1 SGHRS and CDR2 YFSETQ. The CDR3 protein is CASSLEGTAYKEQFF. The CDR3 nucleotides read TGCGCCAGCAGCTTGGAGGGGACGGCCTACAAAGAGCAGTTCTTC. The full variable domain, its missing parts supplied by reference TRBV5-1 and TRBJ2-1, is KAGVTQTPRYLIKTRGQQVTLSCSPISGHRSVSWYQQTPGQGLQFLFEYFSETQRNKGNFPGRFSGRQFSNSRSEMNVSTLELGDSALYLCASSLEGTAYKEQFFGPGTRLTVL.